The table lists the clone carrying this T cell receptor (beta chain) with many counts. A single record per CDR3 protein comes from TCRdb applying MiXCR to the RACE reads. The repertoire holds 300,000 to 400,000 distinct CDR3 sequences, with around 7% as singletons. As to time point: patch test 1, 2 weeks after DPC sensitization. Stated treatment: therapeutic diphenylcyclopropenone sensitization with weekly scalp DPC. The template was total RNA from unfractionated whole blood. This CDR3 region has 13 residues. Trimming pared 3 bases from V and 8 bases from J, leaving 12 bases between. Looked up from germline, CDR1 is LGHNA and CDR2 is YNFKEQ. The sample originates from a study of human T cells and chemical hapten exposure. Study in general: Largely, small differences in pooled library volume made per-sample TCR yields vary.

This chain links TRBV4-2 with TRBJ2-3; a possible D gene is TRBD1 (5 bases). Source: whole blood, taken in connection with sensitization to the hapten diphenylcyclopropenone (DPC). This TCR came from a woman aged 18-30 years with alopecia areata. Some clones in this sample may be carry-over from other donors' samples. The CDR3 DNA reads as TGTGCCAGCAGCCAGGACACTTCGGGTACGCAGTATTTT. It specifies CASSQDTSGTQYF.